Following are 5 T cell receptor beta chains from one sample sequenced in a study of CD8 T cells in Susac syndrome (dated by TCRdb to between 2018 and 2020). Library generation was performed with the immunoSEQ multiplex PCR assay. RNA was extracted with the RNeasy kit and about 0.5 to 1 ug was reverse transcribed using random hexamers. Clones were called with MiXCR by TCRdb after fastp trimmed the public reads at Q25, and only in-frame beta chains were retained. Records with the same CDR3 protein are collapsed into one entry carrying the most frequent genes and DNA. Recorded for this sample are 150,000 to 200,000 distinct CDR3 sequences; roughly 90% of them occurred a single time. Together, the top ten hold roughly 0.087% of the sample. The sequenced sample was CD4+ T cells from PBMCs. These TCRs come from a human donor with Susac syndrome.

As for this clonotype: At one boundary the junction diverges from the germline segment, which might be a read error. The CDR3 nucleotides read TGTGCCAGCAGCGAGGGACAGAACACTGAAGTTTTCTTT. Protein: CASSEGQNTEVFF. V is TRBV9 and J is TRBJ1-1, with 7 bases matching TRBD1. The CDR3 spans 13 residues. Germline values: CDR1 SGDLS, CDR2 YYNGEE.

The rearrangement links TRBV6-5 to TRBJ1-1; a weak D match, TRBD1 (5 bases). The CDR3 covers 15 residues. Germline CDR1 reads MNHEY; CDR2 reads SVGAGI. V gave up 2 bases and J gave up 0 bases, with 10 bases separating them. CDR3 protein: CASSYQTELNTEAFF. The CDR3 bases are TGTGCCAGCAGTTACCAGACAGAGCTGAACACTGAAGCTTTCTTT.

This clonotype was seen only a few times. The chain carries TRBV5-1 and TRBJ2-7; TRBD2 matches at 11 bases. CDR1 and CDR2 (germline): SGHRS, YFSETQ. The CDR3 is made up of 15 amino acids. The V segment lost 2 bases and the J segment 2 bases; nucleotides outside the gene matches: 3. The chain's CDR3 is CASSFGTSGTYEQYF. The CDR3 DNA follows: TGCGCCAGCAGCTTCGGGACTAGCGGAACCTACGAGCAGTACTTC. Based on the CDR3 plus reference TRBV5-1 and TRBJ2-7, the full variable domain is KAGVTQTPRYLIKTRGQQVTLSCSPISGHRSVSWYQQTPGQGLQFLFEYFSETQRNKGNFPGRFSGRQFSNSRSEMNVSTLELGDSALYLCASSFGTSGTYEQYFGPGTRLTVT.

This sequence joins TRBV3-1 and TRBJ2-2; TRBD1 aligns across 9 bases. V shed 4 bases and J 6 bases; nucleotides not matched to a gene: 6. The CDR3 runs 15 residues. Germline CDR1 reads LGHDT; CDR2 reads YNNKEL (reference sequence). The CDR3 here is CASSPGTGSSGELFF. CDR3 DNA sequence: TGTGCCAGCAGCCCCGGGACAGGGTCGTCCGGGGAGCTGTTTTTT.

J is TRBJ2-2 and V is TRBV27, with 7 bases lining up with TRBD1. Trimming cost V 4 bases and J 4 bases; bases outside gene matches: 9. CDR1 MNHEY and CDR2 SMNVEV come from the germline V gene (reference sequence). The CDR3 is made up of 16 amino acids. The CDR3 spells CASSSLSGQITGELFF. The DNA of the CDR3 is TGTGCCAGCAGTTCCCTGTCGGGACAGATCACCGGGGAGCTGTTTTTT.